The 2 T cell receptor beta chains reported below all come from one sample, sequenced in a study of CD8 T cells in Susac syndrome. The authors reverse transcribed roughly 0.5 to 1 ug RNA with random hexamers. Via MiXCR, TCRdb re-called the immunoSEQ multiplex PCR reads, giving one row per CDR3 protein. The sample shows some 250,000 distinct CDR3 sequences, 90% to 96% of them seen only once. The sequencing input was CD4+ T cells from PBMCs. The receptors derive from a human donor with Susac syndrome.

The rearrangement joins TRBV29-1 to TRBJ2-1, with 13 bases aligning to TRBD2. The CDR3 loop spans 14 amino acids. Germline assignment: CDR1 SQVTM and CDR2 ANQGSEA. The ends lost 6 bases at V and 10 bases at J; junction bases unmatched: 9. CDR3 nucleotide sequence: TGCAGCGTCGGAGGACTAGCGGGAGCCCGCGAGCAGTTCTTC. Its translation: CSVGGLAGAREQFF.

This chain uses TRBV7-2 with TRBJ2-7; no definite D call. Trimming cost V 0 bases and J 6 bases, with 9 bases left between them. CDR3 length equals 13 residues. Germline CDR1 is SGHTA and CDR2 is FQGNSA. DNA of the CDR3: TGTGCCAGCAGCTTAGCGCCCCCTTCCGAGCAGTACTTC. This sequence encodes CASSLAPPSEQYF.